Given below is one TCR beta chain in context. Its specificity is not known. This entry is derived from a study of CD8 T cells in Susac syndrome. At the level of the study: Patients with Susac syndrome were, at the time of blood collection, therapy-naive, maintained on corticosteroids, or maintained on intravenous immunoglobulin alone.

Findings and limits, study-wide: In Susac syndrome, CD4+ T cell repertoires lacked any clonal expansion.

The RNA, 0.5 to 1 ug, was put through reverse transcription using random hexamers. TCRdb re-derived calls from the immunoSEQ multiplex PCR reads in MiXCR, one entry per CDR3 protein. The sample lists under 150,000 distinct CDR3 sequences, 90% to 96% occurring once. In germline, CDR1 is SGHDT, CDR2 YYEEEE. The CDR3 length is 15 residues. Trimming cost V 4 bases and J 1 base, with 14 bases left between them. This chain links TRBV5-6 with TRBJ1-2; D gene ambiguous. The TCR comes from a human donor with Susac syndrome. Sample: CD4+ T cells from PBMCs. The CDR3 reads CASSGRVKGNYGYTF. Written as DNA, the CDR3 is TGTGCCAGCAGCGGACGGGTTAAGGGTAACTATGGCTACACCTTC. Combining the CDR3 with reference TRBV5-6 and TRBJ1-2 gives the whole variable domain DAGVTQSPTHLIKTRGQQVTLRCSPKSGHDTVSWYQQALGQGPQFIFQYYEEEERQRGNFPDRFSGHQFPNYSSELNVNALLLGDSALYLCASSGRVKGNYGYTFGSGTRLTVV.